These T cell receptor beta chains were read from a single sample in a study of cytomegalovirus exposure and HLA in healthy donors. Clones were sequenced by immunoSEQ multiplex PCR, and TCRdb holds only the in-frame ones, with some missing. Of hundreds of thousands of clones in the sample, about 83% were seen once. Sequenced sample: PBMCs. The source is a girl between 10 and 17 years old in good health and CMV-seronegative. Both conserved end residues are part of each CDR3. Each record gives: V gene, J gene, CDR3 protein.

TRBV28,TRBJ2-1,CASSIEAAPYNEQFF
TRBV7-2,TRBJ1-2,CASSLEIQGAGYGYTF
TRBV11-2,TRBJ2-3,CASSLRGLDPSTDTQYF
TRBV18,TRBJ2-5,CASSPNRGQETQYF
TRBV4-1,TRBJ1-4,CASSHPPVIGGEKLFF
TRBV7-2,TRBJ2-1,CASSFELAGGLNEQFF
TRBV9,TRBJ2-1,CASSVGGVYYNEQFF
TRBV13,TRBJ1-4,CASSLRRSGRANEKLFF
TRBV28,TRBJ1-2,CASSAGPGTGVGGYTF
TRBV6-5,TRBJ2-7,CASNRQGIHEQYF
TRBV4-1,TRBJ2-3,CASSHPRTDTQYF
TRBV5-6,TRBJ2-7,CASSQAGVREQYF
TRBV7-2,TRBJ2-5,CASSFLRSTGVGETQYF
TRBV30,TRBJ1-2,CASHPTGTAVRGYTF
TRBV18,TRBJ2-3,CASSPSDTQYF
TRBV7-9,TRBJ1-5,CASSSGTGGGINQPQHF